The 26 T cell receptor beta chains listed next were all sequenced from one sample in a study of regulatory T cells in long-lasting Graves disease. Building the TCR beta libraries relied on iRepertoire HTBI primers, and CDR3 regions underwent Arm-PCR. TCRdb fed the multiplex PCR reads into MiXCR, producing one record per CDR3 protein. Of hundreds of thousands of distinct CDR3 sequences in the sample, around 16% were seen once. The time point denotes: newly diagnosed GD, antithyroid drugs for less than 3 months. RNA from PBMCs was the source of the TCR library. Material: peripheral blood mononuclear cells (PBMCs), obtained at new diagnosis, from a patient treated with antithyroid drugs. Receptors were obtained from a female donor with Graves disease.

The CDR3 DNA follows: TGTGCCAGCAGCGGGTCCGGGACAGGGGTCACGGCGCGGGAGACCCAGTACTTC. Its protein product is CASSGSGTGVTARETQYF. The chain has TRBV6-1 and TRBJ2-5, with 10 bases matching TRBD1. The CDR3 contains 18 residues. Germline V lookup: CDR1 MNHNS, CDR2 SASEGT. V gave up 6 bases and J gave up 5 bases; unmatched junction bases: 18.

This clonotype showed up just a few times. The chain carries TRBV7-6 and TRBJ2-1; a weak D match, TRBD2 (5 bases). The length of the CDR3 is 11 residues. The V gene's germline CDR1 is SGHVS and CDR2 FNYEAQ. V lost 5 bases and J 9 bases, leaving 8 bases between the germline ends. CDR3 amino acids: CASSRGLEQFF. CDR3 coding DNA: TGTGCCAGCAGCCGCGGACTTGAGCAGTTCTTC.

The chain carries TRBV12-3 or TRBV12-4 and TRBJ1-1; 8 positions match TRBD1. The CDR3 is made up of 16 amino acids. Trimming removed 6 bases from V and 1 base from J; junction bases left unmatched: 10. CDR3 in DNA: TGTGCCAGCAGCGCCTATCCGGGACAGGAGAACACTGAAGCTTTCTTT. It is translated as CASSAYPGQENTEAFF.

At least ten counts were recorded for this clonotype. V and J are TRBV20-1 and TRBJ2-7, with TRBD2 matching 10 bases. Germline trimming cut 3 bases from V and 6 bases from J; bases unmatched to any gene: 8. The V gene's germline CDR1 is DFQATT and CDR2 SNEGSKA (reference sequence). This CDR3 contains 14 residues. CDR3 DNA sequence: TGCAGTGCTAGGTGGCTAGCGGGAGATAGCGAGCAGTACTTC. This sequence encodes CSARWLAGDSEQYF.

To note about this clonotype: A much more abundant neighbour one base away suggests this may be a read error. The rearrangement links TRBV7-3 to TRBJ2-3, with D possibly matching TRBD1 (5 bases). V shed 1 base and J shed 1 base, with 9 bases lying between them. Germline V gives CDR1 SGHTA, CDR2 FQGTGA. The CDR3 totals 15 residues. CDR3 sequence reads: CASSLSREGTDTQYF. The DNA of the CDR3 is TGTGCCAGCAGCTTAAGCAGGGAAGGCACAGATACGCAGTATTTT. The full variable domain, its missing parts supplied by reference TRBV7-3 and TRBJ2-3, is GAGVSQTPSNKVTEKGKYVELRCDPISGHTALYWYRQSLGQGPEFLIYFQGTGAADDSGLPNDRFFAVRPEGSVSTLKIQRTERGDSAVYLCASSLSREGTDTQYFGPGTRLTVL.

Many counts were recorded for this clonotype. This chain joins TRBV6-2 or TRBV6-3 and TRBJ2-5, with TRBD1 identical over 9 bases. The CDR3 is 18 residues long. CDR1 MNHEY and CDR2 SVGEGT come from the germline V gene. V shed 2 bases and J 2 bases; nucleotides not matched to a gene: 12. The CDR3 region is CASSYTTGTGFKQETQYF. The CDR3 nucleotides read TGTGCCAGCAGTTACACCACCGGGACAGGGTTCAAGCAAGAGACCCAGTACTTC.

Worth noting for this clonotype: This may be a read error, as it is one base from a much larger clone. The chain has TRBV20-1 and TRBJ1-5; a weak D match, TRBD1 (6 bases). Germline CDR1 and CDR2: DFQATT and SNEGSKA (reference sequence). The length of the CDR3 is 16 residues. The CDR3 DNA is TGCGGTGCTGTAGTTGACAGGACATCTGTGTTTCAGCCCCAGCATTTT. It translates to CGAVVDRTSVFQPQHF.

On this clonotype itself: A read error is the likely source, as a far larger clone sits one nucleotide away. The chain joins TRBV12-3 or TRBV12-4 to TRBJ2-1, with a weak D call TRBD2 (6 bases). TRBJ2-4 explains the end of the DNA better; the J call may be wrong. The CDR3 is 13 residues long. The CDR3 sequence: CANSMGTWDIQYF. As DNA, the CDR3 is TGTGCCAACAGTATGGGGACTTGGGACATTCAGTACTTC.

About this clonotype: A far larger clone is one base from this, pointing to a likely read error. The V and J genes are TRBV7-9 and TRBJ1-1; D is unclear. Germline assignment: CDR1 SEHNR and CDR2 FQNEAQ (reference sequence). The CDR3 extends over 15 amino acids. V dropped 5 bases and J dropped 0 bases, with 13 bases sitting between them. This CDR3 is CASSRGWGMNTEAFF. In DNA, the CDR3 is TGTGCCAGCAGCCGGGGATGGGGAATGAACACTGAAGCTTTCTTT.

This clonotype was seen ten or more times. The chain carries TRBV6-1 and TRBJ1-5, with 8 bases fitting TRBD1. J was trimmed by 1 base and V by 8 bases; bases with no gene match: 10. The CDR3 sequence is 16 residues long. Germline V gives CDR1 MNHNS, CDR2 SASEGT. CDR3 DNA sequence: TGTGCCAGCGCCCGGACAGGGTCGGCGAGCAATCAGCCCCAGCATTTT. Its protein product is CASARTGSASNQPQHF.

The V gene is TRBV5-1, the J gene TRBJ2-1; 13 positions match TRBD2. Per germline, CDR1 SGHRS and CDR2 YFSETQ. CDR3 length: 20 amino acids. Trimming cost V 0 bases and J 0 bases; bases outside gene matches: 9. The CDR3 coding sequence is TGCGCCAGCAGCTTGGCCATCGGACTAGCGGGAGTTTACTCCTACAATGAGCAGTTCTTC. Protein: CASSLAIGLAGVYSYNEQFF.

This clonotype was seen a handful of times. The chain links TRBV27 to TRBJ2-7; no reliable D call. Germline CDR1 and CDR2: MNHEY and SMNVEV (reference sequence). Trimming took 0 bases from V and 9 from J, leaving 12 bases between them. CDR3 length: 13 residues. CDR3 region: CASSLSGGAGQYF. The CDR3 nucleotides read TGTGCCAGCAGTTTATCTGGCGGCGCCGGGCAGTACTTC.

On this clonotype: A read error may produce the germline difference seen at one junction end. The chain couples TRBV12-3 or TRBV12-4 to TRBJ2-7; the D gene is possibly TRBD1 (8 bases). The CDR3 has 16 residues. The CDR3 protein is CAGSLRGTGPSYEQYF. CDR3 bases: TGTGCCGGCAGTTTGCGGGGGACAGGACCTTCCTACGAGCAGTACTTC.

The rearrangement links TRBV24-1 to TRBJ2-2; D is uncertain. CDR1 is KGHDR, CDR2 SFDVKD, per germline. This CDR3 region has 15 residues. The ends were cut back, 1 base at V and 6 bases at J, with 11 bases in the middle. The CDR3 is CATSDLSSRAGELFF. The CDR3 DNA sequence: TGTGCCACCAGTGATTTAAGTAGTAGGGCCGGGGAGCTGTTTTTT.

This clonotype showed up many times. The J gene is TRBJ2-2, the V gene TRBV28; 9 bases match TRBD1. The length of the CDR3 is 14 residues. The V gene end was trimmed by 10 bases and the J gene end by 3 bases; junction bases not matched to a gene: 6. Germline V gene lookup returns CDR1 MDHEN and CDR2 SYDVKM. The CDR3 loop is CATIRQGDTGELFF. In DNA, the CDR3 is TGTGCCACCATCAGACAGGGGGACACCGGGGAGCTGTTTTTT.

At least ten counts were recorded for this clonotype. The chain couples TRBV7-3 to TRBJ2-1; D not certain. Germline CDR1 and CDR2: SGHTA and FQGTGA. V lost 0 bases and J 1 base, leaving 19 bases between the germline ends. The CDR3 runs 19 residues. The CDR3 region has the DNA TGTGCCAGCAGCTTAACGTCTAATACTCGGCTGGCATCCTACAATGAGCAGTTCTTC. It codes for CASSLTSNTRLASYNEQFF.

Comments on this clonotype: This may come from a read error, since a much larger clone is one base off. This chain connects TRBV20-1 to TRBJ2-5; weak D call: TRBD1 (5 bases). The V end lost 6 bases, the J end lost 5 bases, and 16 bases lay between the germline ends. The CDR3 extends over 13 amino acids. Germline CDR1 reads DFQATT; CDR2 reads SNEGSKA (reference sequence). The chain's CDR3 is CSAGKGFRETQYF. For the CDR3, the DNA is TGCAGTGCAGGAAAGGGGTTTCGGGAGACCCAGTACTTC.

CDR3 DNA: TGTGCCAGCAGTTTTTTAGCGGGAGGGCCCGGCTCCTACAATGAGCAGTTCTTC. Protein sequence: CASSFLAGGPGSYNEQFF. The chain has TRBV28 and TRBJ2-1, with 11 nucleotides matching TRBD2. CDR3 length equals 18 residues. Germline V lookup: CDR1 MDHEN, CDR2 SYDVKM. Germline trimming cut 3 bases from V and 0 bases from J; bases unmatched to any gene: 7.

As concerns this clonotype: It may be a read error: a sequence one base away is much more abundant. The V call is TRBV20-1, the J call TRBJ1-2; no reliable D call. The germline gives CDR1 DFQATT, CDR2 SNEGSKA (reference sequence). The CDR3 is 12 amino acids. CDR3 region: CSAKVGDYGYAF. The CDR3, as DNA: TGCAGTGCTAAAGTGGGTGACTATGGCTACGCCTTC.

The V gene is TRBV29-1, the J gene TRBJ1-1; no clear D gene. CDR3 length: 10 residues. Germline values: CDR1 SQVTM, CDR2 ANQGSEA. The germline V and J ends were trimmed by 5 bases and 4 bases, with 5 bases remaining between them. The CDR3 nucleotides are TGCAGCGTTAGATTCACTGAAGCTTTCTTT. It yields the protein CSVRFTEAFF.

This clonotype was observed at least ten times. The chain carries TRBV6-2 or TRBV6-3 and TRBJ1-2; the D gene is possibly TRBD1 (5 bases). The CDR3 contains 17 residues. V was trimmed by 3 bases and J by 0 bases, leaving 17 bases between them. Germline V gives CDR1 MNHEY, CDR2 SVGEGT. Here the CDR3 DNA reads TGTGCCAGCAGTTATGGGGCAGAGCTGCACTCTAACTATGGCTACACCTTC. It is translated as CASSYGAELHSNYGYTF.

This clonotype was observed many times. The chain couples TRBV6-1 to TRBJ2-3; D tentatively reads TRBD1 or TRBD2 (5 bases each). V lost 5 bases, J lost 2 bases, and 20 bases lay in between. This CDR3 region has 17 residues. Germline V CDR1 and CDR2: MNHNS, SASEGT. Here the CDR3 DNA reads TGTGCCAGCAGTCTCCTTATCGGGACGGAAGACACAGATACGCAGTATTTT. Translation gives CASSLLIGTEDTDTQYF.

The chain links TRBV7-9 to TRBJ2-7; D not certain. Germline V lookup: CDR1 SEHNR, CDR2 FQNEAQ (reference sequence). Trimming stripped 1 base from V and 5 bases from J, with 6 bases between. CDR3 length equals 12 residues. CDR3 in DNA: TGTGCCAGCAGCTTAGGTCCAGACGAGCAGTACTTC. It encodes CASSLGPDEQYF.

The sample holds many counts of this clonotype. CDR3 nucleotides: TGTGCCAGCAGTGTGGGACAGCCGAGGGATACGCAGTATTTT. It codes for CASSVGQPRDTQYF. The chain combines TRBV2 with TRBJ2-3, with TRBD1 identical over 7 bases. V trimming: 4 bases; J trimming: 6 bases; junction bases outside the gene matches: 7. Germline values: CDR1 SNHLY, CDR2 FYNNEI. This CDR3 is 14 amino acids long. The complete variable domain, with remaining parts taken from reference TRBV2 and TRBJ2-3, reads EPEVTQTPSHQVTQMGQEVILRCVPISNHLYFYWYRQILGQKVEFLVSFYNNEISEKSEIFDDQFSVERPDGSNFTLKIRSTKLEDSAMYFCASSVGQPRDTQYFGPGTRLTVL.

This clonotype has at least ten counts. CDR3 loop: CASSTSGGTDTQYF. The CDR3 region has the DNA TGCGCCAGCTCGACTAGCGGGGGCACAGATACGCAGTATTTT. The rearrangement uses TRBV4-3 and TRBJ2-3; 11 bases are a match to TRBD2. Germline V CDR1 and CDR2: LGHNA, YSLEER. CDR3 size: 14 residues. V shed 8 bases, J shed 1 base, and the junction held 2 bases outside the gene matches.

This clonotype came up many times. The CDR3 loop is CASGSQKQYNEQFF. The CDR3 bases are TGTGCCAGCGGGTCCCAAAAGCAATACAATGAGCAGTTCTTC. The V gene is TRBV2, the J gene TRBJ2-1; D is ambiguous. The CDR3 contains 14 residues. Germline V gene sequence: CDR1 SNHLY, CDR2 FYNNEI. V was clipped by 8 bases and J by 4 bases, with 15 bases between them.